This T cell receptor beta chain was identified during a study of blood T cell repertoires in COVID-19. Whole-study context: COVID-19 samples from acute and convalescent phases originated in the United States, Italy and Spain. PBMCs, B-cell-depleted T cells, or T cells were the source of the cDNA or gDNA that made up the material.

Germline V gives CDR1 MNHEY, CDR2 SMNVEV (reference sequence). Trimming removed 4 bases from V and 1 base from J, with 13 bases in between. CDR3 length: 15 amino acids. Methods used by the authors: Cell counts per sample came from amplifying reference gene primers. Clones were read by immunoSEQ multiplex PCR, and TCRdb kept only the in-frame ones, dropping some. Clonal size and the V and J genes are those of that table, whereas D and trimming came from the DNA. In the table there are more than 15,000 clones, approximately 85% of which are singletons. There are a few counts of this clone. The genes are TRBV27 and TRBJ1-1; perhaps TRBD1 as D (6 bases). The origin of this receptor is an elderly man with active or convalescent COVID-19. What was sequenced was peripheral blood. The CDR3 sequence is CASSSYGTQNTEAFF. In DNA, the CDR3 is TGTGCCAGCAGTTCGTACGGGACACAGAACACTGAAGCTTTCTTT.